The TCR beta chain described here comes from a study of cytomegalovirus exposure and HLA in healthy donors. Regarding the study as a whole: Donors were assumed by presence/absence analyses to have roughly uniform sequencing depth. CMV serostatus stood as the only immune exposure information on hand.

PCR was performed using 60 Vbeta and 13 Jbeta primers. Sequencing used immunoSEQ multiplex PCR; TCRdb keeps in-frame clones, though not all of them. The data hold 110,000 or so clones, with about two thirds observed a single time. As to this clone: Its cognate antigen is unknown.

The sample was PBMCs. The source is a woman between 65 and 79 years old in good health and CMV-seropositive.

DNA of the CDR3: TGTGCCATCAGGGAGGCGACAGGGGGCAACACTGAAGCTTTCTTT. It is translated as CAIREATGGNTEAFF. The chain recombines TRBV10-3 with TRBJ1-1; 10 nucleotides line up with TRBD1. In germline, CDR1 is ENHRY, CDR2 SYGVKD. V lost 6 bases, J lost 2 bases, and 6 bases stayed unmatched. This CDR3 is built from 15 residues.